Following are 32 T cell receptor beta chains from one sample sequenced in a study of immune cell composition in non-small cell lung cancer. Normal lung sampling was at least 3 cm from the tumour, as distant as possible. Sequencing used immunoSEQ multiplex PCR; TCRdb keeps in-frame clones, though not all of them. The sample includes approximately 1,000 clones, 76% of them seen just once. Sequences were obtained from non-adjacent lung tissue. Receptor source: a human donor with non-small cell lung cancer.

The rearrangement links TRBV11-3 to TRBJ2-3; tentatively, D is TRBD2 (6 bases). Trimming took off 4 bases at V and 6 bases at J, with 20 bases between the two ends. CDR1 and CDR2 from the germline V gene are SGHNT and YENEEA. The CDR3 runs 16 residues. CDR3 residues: CASSSAVGGIGDTQYF. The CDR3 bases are TGTGCCAGCAGCTCCGCGGTCGGGGGTATCGGGGATACGCAGTATTTT.

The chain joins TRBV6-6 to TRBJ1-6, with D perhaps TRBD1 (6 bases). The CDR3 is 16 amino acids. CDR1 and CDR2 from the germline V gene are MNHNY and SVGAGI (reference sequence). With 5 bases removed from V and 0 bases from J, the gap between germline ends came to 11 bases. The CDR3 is CASSPDSNSYNSPLHF. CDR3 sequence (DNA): TGTGCCAGCAGTCCGGACAGCAACTCCTATAATTCACCCCTCCACTTT.

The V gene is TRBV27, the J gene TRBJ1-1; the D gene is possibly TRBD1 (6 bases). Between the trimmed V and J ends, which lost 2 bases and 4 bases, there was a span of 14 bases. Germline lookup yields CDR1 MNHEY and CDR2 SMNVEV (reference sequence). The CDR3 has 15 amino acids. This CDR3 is CASSLNARGLTEAFF. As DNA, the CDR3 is TGTGCCAGCAGTTTAAACGCCAGGGGACTCACTGAAGCTTTCTTT.

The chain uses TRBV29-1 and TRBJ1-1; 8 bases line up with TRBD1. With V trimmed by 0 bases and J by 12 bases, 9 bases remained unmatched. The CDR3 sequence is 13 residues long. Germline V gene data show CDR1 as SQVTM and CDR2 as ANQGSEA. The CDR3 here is CSVEDLGQEKTFF. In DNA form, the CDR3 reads TGCAGCGTTGAAGATCTGGGACAGGAGAAAACTTTCTTT. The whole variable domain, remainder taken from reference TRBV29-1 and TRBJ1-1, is SAVISQKPSRDICQRGTSLTIQCQVDSQVTMMFWYRQQPGQSLTLIATANQGSEATYESGFVIDKFPISRPNLTFSTLTVSNMSPEDSSIYLCSVEDLGQEKTFFGQGTRLTVV.

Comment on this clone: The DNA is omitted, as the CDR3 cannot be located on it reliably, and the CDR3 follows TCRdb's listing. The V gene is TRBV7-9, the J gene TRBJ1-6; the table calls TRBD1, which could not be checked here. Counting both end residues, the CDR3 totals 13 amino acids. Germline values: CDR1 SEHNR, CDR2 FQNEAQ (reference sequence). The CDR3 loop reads CASSLEVGQGIDF.

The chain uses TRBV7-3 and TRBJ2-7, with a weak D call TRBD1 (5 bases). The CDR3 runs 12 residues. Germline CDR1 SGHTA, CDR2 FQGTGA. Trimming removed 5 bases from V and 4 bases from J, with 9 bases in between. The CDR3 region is CASSGAQYEQYF. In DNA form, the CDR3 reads TGTGCCAGCAGCGGGGCTCAATACGAGCAGTACTTC.

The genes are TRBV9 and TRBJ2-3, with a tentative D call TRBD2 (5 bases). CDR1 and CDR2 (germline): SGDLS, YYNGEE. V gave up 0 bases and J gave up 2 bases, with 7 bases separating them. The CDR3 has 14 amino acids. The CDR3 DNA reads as TGTGCCAGCAGCGTAGTGGACTTCACAGATACGCAGTATTTT. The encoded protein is CASSVVDFTDTQYF.

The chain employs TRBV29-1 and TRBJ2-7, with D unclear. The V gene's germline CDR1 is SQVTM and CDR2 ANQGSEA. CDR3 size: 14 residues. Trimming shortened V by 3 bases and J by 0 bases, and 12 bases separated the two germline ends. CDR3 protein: CSVDSGKSSYEQYF. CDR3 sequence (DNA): TGCAGCGTTGATTCAGGCAAGAGCTCCTACGAGCAGTACTTC.

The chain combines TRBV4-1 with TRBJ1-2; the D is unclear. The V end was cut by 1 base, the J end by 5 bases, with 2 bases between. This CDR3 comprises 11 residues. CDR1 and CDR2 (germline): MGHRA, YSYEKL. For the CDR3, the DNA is TGCGCCAGCAGCCAAGTTTATGGCTACACCTTC. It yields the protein CASSQVYGYTF.

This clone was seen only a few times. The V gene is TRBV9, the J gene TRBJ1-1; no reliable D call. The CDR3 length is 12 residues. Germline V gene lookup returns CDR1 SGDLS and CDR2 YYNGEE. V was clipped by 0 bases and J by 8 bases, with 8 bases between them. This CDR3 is CASSVEKQEAFF. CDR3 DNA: TGTGCCAGCAGCGTAGAAAAGCAGGAAGCTTTCTTT.

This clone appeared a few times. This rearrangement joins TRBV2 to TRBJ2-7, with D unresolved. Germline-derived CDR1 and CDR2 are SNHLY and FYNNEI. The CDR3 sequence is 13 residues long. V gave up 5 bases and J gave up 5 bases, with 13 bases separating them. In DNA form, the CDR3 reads TGTGCCAGCAGTACATGGGGTTCGGACGAGCAGTACTTC. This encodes CASSTWGSDEQYF.

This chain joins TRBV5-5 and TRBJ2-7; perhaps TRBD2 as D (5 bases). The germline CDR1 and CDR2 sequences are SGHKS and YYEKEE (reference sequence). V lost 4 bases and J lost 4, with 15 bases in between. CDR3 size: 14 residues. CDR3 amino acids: CASSPRDSYYEQYF. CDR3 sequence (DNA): TGTGCCAGCAGCCCTCGGGATTCTTATTACGAGCAGTACTTC. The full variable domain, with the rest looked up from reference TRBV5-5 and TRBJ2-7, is DAGVTQSPTHLIKTRGQQVTLRCSPISGHKSVSWYQQVLGQGPQFIFQYYEKEERGRGNFPDRFSARQFPNYSSELNVNALLLGDSALYLCASSPRDSYYEQYFGPGTRLTVT.

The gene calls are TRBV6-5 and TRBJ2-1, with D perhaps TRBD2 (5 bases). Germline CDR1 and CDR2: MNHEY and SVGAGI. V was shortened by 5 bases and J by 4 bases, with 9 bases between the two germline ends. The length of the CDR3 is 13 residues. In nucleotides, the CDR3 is TGTGCCAGCAGTCGGACTCCGTACAATGAGCAGTTCTTC. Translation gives CASSRTPYNEQFF.

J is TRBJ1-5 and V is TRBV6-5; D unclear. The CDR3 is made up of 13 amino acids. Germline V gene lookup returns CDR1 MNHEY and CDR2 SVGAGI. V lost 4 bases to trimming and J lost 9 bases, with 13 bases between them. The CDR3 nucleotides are TGTGCCAGCAGTTCCGGTCCCCAACCGCCCCAGCATTTT. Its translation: CASSSGPQPPQHF.

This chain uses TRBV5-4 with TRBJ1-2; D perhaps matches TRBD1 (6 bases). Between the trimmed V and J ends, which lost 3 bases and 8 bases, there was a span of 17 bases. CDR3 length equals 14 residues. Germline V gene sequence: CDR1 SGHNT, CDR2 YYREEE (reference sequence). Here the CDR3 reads CASSSGQPTFGYTF. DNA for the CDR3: TGTGCCAGCAGCTCCGGACAGCCAACCTTCGGCTACACCTTC.

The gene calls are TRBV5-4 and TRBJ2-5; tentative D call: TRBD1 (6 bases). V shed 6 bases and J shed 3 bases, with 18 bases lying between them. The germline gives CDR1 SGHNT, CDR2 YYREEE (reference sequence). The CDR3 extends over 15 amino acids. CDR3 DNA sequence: TGTGCCAGCACCTTACAGGGTAGGGCCGAAGAGACCCAGTACTTC. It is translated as CASTLQGRAEETQYF.

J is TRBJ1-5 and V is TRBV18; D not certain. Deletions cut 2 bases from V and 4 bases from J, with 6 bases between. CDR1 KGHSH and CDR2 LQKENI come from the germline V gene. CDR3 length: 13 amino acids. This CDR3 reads CASSPAGNQPQHF. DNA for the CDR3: TGTGCCAGCTCACCAGCCGGAAATCAGCCCCAGCATTTT.

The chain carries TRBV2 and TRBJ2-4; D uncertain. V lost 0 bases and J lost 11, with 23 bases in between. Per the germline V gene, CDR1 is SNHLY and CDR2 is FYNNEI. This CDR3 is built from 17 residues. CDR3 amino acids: CASSEAGGGPPSVVQYF. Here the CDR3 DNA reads TGTGCCAGCAGTGAAGCGGGCGGCGGTCCCCCCTCGGTGGTTCAGTACTTC.

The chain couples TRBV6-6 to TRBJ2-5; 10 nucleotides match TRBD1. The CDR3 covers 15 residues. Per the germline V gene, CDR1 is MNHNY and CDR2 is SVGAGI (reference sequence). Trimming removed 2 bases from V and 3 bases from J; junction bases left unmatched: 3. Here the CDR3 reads CASSYPGQGKETQYF. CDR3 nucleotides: TGTGCCAGCAGTTACCCGGGACAGGGGAAAGAGACCCAGTACTTC.

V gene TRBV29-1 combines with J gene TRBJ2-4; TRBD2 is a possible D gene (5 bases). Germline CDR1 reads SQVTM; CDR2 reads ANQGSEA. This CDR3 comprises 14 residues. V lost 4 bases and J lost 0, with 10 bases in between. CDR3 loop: CSVAPGIAKNIQYF. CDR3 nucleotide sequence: TGCAGCGTTGCCCCGGGGATAGCCAAAAACATTCAGTACTTC.

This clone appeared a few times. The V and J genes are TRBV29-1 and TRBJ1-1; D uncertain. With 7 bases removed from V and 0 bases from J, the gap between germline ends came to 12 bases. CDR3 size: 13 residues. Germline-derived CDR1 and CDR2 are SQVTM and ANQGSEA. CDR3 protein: CSALTDLNTEAFF. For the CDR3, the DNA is TGCAGCGCTTTGACGGATCTGAACACTGAAGCTTTCTTT.

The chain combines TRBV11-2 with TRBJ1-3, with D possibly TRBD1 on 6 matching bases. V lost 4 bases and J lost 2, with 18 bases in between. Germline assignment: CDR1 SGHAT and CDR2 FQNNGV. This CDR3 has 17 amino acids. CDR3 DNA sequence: TGTGCCAGCAGCTCCAGCCCGGGCAGGGGAGCTGGAAACACCATATATTTT. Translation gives CASSSSPGRGAGNTIYF. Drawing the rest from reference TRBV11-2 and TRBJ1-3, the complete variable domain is EAGVAQSPRYKIIEKRQSVAFWCNPISGHATLYWYQQILGQGPKLLIQFQNNGVVDDSQLPKDRFSAERLKGVDSTLKIQPAKLEDSAVYLCASSSSPGRGAGNTIYFGEGSWLTVV.

The CDR3 DNA reads TGTGCCAGCAGTTTATTCGGCCAGCCCCAGCATTTT. It translates to CASSLFGQPQHF. The V and J genes are TRBV28 and TRBJ1-5; no clear D gene. This CDR3 is built from 12 residues. Germline CDR1 reads MDHEN; CDR2 reads SYDVKM. Trimming pared 1 base from V and 7 bases from J, leaving 5 bases between.

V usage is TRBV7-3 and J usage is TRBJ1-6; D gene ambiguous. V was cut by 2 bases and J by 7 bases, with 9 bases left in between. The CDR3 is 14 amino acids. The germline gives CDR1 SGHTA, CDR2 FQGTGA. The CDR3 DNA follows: TGTGCCAGCAGCTTAGAGGCTCGGAATTCACCCCTCCACTTT. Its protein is CASSLEARNSPLHF.

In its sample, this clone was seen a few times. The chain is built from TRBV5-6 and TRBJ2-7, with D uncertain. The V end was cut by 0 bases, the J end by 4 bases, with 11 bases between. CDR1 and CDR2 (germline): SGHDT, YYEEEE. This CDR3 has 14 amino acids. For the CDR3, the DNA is TGTGCCAGCAGCTTGGTTTCCCGAACTTACGAGCAGTACTTC. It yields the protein CASSLVSRTYEQYF. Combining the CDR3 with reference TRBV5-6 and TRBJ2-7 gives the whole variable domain DAGVTQSPTHLIKTRGQQVTLRCSPKSGHDTVSWYQQALGQGPQFIFQYYEEEERQRGNFPDRFSGHQFPNYSSELNVNALLLGDSALYLCASSLVSRTYEQYFGPGTRLTVT.

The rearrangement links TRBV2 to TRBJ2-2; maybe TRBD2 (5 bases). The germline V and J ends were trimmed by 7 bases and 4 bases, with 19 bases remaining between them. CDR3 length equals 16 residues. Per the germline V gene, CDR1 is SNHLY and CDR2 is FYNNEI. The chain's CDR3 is CASTPPARGSTGELFF. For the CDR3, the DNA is TGTGCCAGCACCCCTCCCGCCCGAGGGAGCACCGGGGAGCTGTTTTTT.

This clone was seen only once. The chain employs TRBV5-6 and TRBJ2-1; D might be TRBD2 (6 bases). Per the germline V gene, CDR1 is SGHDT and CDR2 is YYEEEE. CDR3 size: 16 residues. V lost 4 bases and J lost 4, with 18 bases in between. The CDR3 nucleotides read TGTGCCAGCAGCCCACCCGGCGGGGCGGTATACAATGAGCAGTTCTTC. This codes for CASSPPGGAVYNEQFF.

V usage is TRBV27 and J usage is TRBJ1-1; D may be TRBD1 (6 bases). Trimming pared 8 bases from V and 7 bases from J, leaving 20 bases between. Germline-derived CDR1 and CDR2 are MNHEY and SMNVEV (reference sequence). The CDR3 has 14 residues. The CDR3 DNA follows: TGTGCCAGCTCGACAGGATGGAGGATCGGTGAAGCTTTCTTT. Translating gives CASSTGWRIGEAFF.

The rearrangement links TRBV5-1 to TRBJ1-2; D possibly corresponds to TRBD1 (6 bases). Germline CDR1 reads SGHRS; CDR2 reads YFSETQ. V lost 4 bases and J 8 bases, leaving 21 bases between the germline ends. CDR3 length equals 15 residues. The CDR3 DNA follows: TGCGCCAGCAGCGCTGGCGGGGGCGCCCCGAGGGGCTACACCTTC. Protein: CASSAGGGAPRGYTF.

The CDR3 DNA reads TGTGCCAGCAGCTTCCGACAGGGGGATCATTCACCCCTCCACTTT. This gives the protein CASSFRQGDHSPLHF. V gene TRBV7-3 combines with J gene TRBJ1-6; 9 bases align to TRBD1. Germline V gene lookup returns CDR1 SGHTA and CDR2 FQGTGA. The CDR3 contains 15 residues. J gave up 8 bases and V 3 bases, and 5 bases lay outside the gene matches.

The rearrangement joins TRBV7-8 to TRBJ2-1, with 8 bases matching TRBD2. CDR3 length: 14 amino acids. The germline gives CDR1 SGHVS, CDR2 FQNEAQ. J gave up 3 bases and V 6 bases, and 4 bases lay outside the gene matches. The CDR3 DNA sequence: TGTGCCAGCAGACCTGGGACTAGCTACAATGAGCAGTTCTTC. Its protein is CASRPGTSYNEQFF.

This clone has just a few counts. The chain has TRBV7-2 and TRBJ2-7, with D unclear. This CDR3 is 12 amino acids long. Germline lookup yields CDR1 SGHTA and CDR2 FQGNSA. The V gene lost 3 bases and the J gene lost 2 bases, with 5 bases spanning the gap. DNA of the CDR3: TGTGCCAGCAGCTTTGGCCCCTACGAGCAGTACTTC. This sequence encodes CASSFGPYEQYF.